What follows is one T cell receptor (beta chain) and its context. The protocol was immunoSEQ multiplex PCR, while the TCRdb copy is restricted to in-frame clones and leaves out a portion. The sample yields fewer than 85,000 clones, around nine tenths seen once. This sample is drawn from a study of cytomegalovirus exposure and HLA in healthy donors. The germline V gene encodes CDR1 MNHEY and CDR2 SMNVEV (reference sequence). V shed 2 bases, J shed 7 bases, and the junction held 3 bases outside the gene matches. The CDR3 runs 15 residues. The sequenced material came from PBMCs. The receptor was derived from a woman in her late teens or twenties in good health and CMV-seropositive. The rearrangement uses TRBV27 and TRBJ2-1; TRBD2 agrees at 12 bases. The CDR3 DNA reads as TGTGCCAGCAGTTTACTAGCGGGAGGGGCGAATGAGCAGTTCTTC. Translation gives CASSLLAGGANEQFF.